One and the same sample provided the 12 T cell receptor beta chains below, sequenced in a study of shared clonotypes between healthy human individuals. TCRdb's table, derived via immunoSEQ multiplex PCR, lists solely in-frame clones and lacks some. The sample comprises 1.4 million or so clones, approximately 98.5% of which are singletons, and 0.3% to 0.45% rests with the top ten. The source material was naive CD4+ T cells sorted from blood. The subset denotes: CD45RA+ positively selected. All receptors derive from a man aged 30 to 45 in good health.

The rearrangement uses TRBV18 and TRBJ2-7; 13 positions match TRBD2. Germline V lookup: CDR1 KGHSH, CDR2 LQKENI. V was pared by 5 bases and J by 6 bases, with 10 bases of the junction left unmatched. This CDR3 has 16 residues. CDR3 coding DNA: TGTGCCAGCTCAGCAGGACTAGCGGGAGTTCAAGGCGAGCAGTACTTC. This encodes CASSAGLAGVQGEQYF.

This chain links TRBV5-1 with TRBJ2-7; 10 bases are a match to TRBD2. Germline V lookup: CDR1 SGHRS, CDR2 YFSETQ. Trimming at V came to 4 bases and at J to 7 bases, leaving 8 bases not matched to a gene. The CDR3 is 14 amino acids. The CDR3 DNA reads TGCGCCAGCAGCCCTGGGGTAGCGGGAGGTGAGCAGTACTTC. It specifies CASSPGVAGGEQYF.

This clone was seen only once. The V gene is TRBV10-1, the J gene TRBJ2-5; TRBD1 agrees at 9 bases. J gave up 7 bases and V 3 bases, and 9 bases lay outside the gene matches. The CDR3 totals 15 residues. Germline V CDR1 and CDR2: WNHNN, SYGVQD (reference sequence). As DNA, the CDR3 is TGCGCCAGCAGTGACCCCCGGGACAGGGTTCCGACCCAGTACTTC. As protein: CASSDPRDRVPTQYF.

The chain is built from TRBV29-1 and TRBJ2-7; 7 positions agree with TRBD1. Germline V CDR1 and CDR2: SQVTM, ANQGSEA. V shed 7 bases and J 6 bases; nucleotides not matched to a gene: 3. The CDR3 length is 10 residues. The CDR3 region has the DNA TGCAGCGCCGGGACAGTCGAGCAGTACTTC. This encodes CSAGTVEQYF.

J is TRBJ2-7 and V is TRBV9, with unresolved D. V lost 1 base and J 3 bases, leaving 14 bases between the germline ends. This CDR3 has 15 residues. Germline CDR1 SGDLS, CDR2 YYNGEE. CDR3 loop: CASSVSPDPVYEQYF. In DNA form, the CDR3 reads TGTGCCAGCAGCGTATCCCCGGACCCGGTCTACGAGCAGTACTTC.

The chain combines TRBV6-6 with TRBJ2-7; D not certain. Germline lookup yields CDR1 MNHNY and CDR2 SVGAGI (reference sequence). V was pared by 8 bases and J by 0 bases, with 8 bases between. The CDR3 is made up of 12 amino acids. The DNA for the CDR3 is TGTGCCAGCGGGGATAGCTCCTACGAGCAGTACTTC. This codes for CASGDSSYEQYF.

J is TRBJ2-7 and V is TRBV5-1; 10 bases map to TRBD2. Looked up from germline, CDR1 is SGHRS and CDR2 is YFSETQ. This CDR3 spans 18 amino acids. V shed 3 bases, J shed 0 bases, and the junction held 12 bases outside the gene matches. The CDR3 DNA is TGCGCCAGCAGCTCTCAAGCGGGAGGGCGTTCTAGCTCCTACGAGCAGTACTTC. Translation gives CASSSQAGGRSSSYEQYF.

V and J are TRBV4-3 and TRBJ2-7; no firm D call. V shed 4 bases and J shed 2 bases, with 9 bases lying between them. There are 13 residues in the CDR3. The germline V gene encodes CDR1 LGHNA and CDR2 YSLEER. The CDR3 is CASSRADPYEQYF. CDR3 DNA: TGCGCCAGCAGCCGGGCAGACCCCTACGAGCAGTACTTC.

J is TRBJ2-7 and V is TRBV9; D might be TRBD1 or TRBD2, each matching 5 bases. Trimming stripped 0 bases from V and 2 bases from J, with 15 bases between. Germline V lookup: CDR1 SGDLS, CDR2 YYNGEE. CDR3 length: 16 amino acids. The DNA of the CDR3 is TGTGCCAGCAGCGTAGGGGCGGAGAGGGGCCCCTACGAGCAGTACTTC. Translating gives CASSVGAERGPYEQYF.

The chain uses TRBV18 and TRBJ2-1, with 13 bases matching TRBD2. The CDR3 spans 16 residues. The V gene's germline CDR1 is KGHSH and CDR2 LQKENI. V lost 5 bases to trimming and J lost 3 bases; unmatched junction nucleotides: 4. For the CDR3, the DNA is TGTGCCAGCTCAAGGACTAGCGGGAGTAACTACAATGAGCAGTTCTTC. Protein sequence: CASSRTSGSNYNEQFF.

This chain links TRBV7-9 with TRBJ2-5; D is unclear. V lost 3 bases and J 4 bases, leaving 6 bases between the germline ends. CDR3 size: 12 residues. Per germline, CDR1 SEHNR and CDR2 FQNEAQ (reference sequence). The CDR3 DNA reads TGTGCCAGCAGCTTGGGAATAGAGACCCAGTACTTC. Residues: CASSLGIETQYF.

This chain joins TRBV6-1 and TRBJ2-5; TRBD1 matches at 9 bases. The V and J ends lost 6 bases and 5 bases, in that order; junction bases with no gene match: 7. The CDR3 sequence is 14 residues long. Germline CDR1 reads MNHNS; CDR2 reads SASEGT. The CDR3 DNA reads TGTGCCAGCAGAAGGACAGGGGTGTGGGAGACCCAGTACTTC. Its protein product is CASRRTGVWETQYF.